Shown below are 21 T cell receptor beta chains from a single sample sequenced in a study of T cell responses to AZD1222 COVID-19 vaccine. Using immunoSEQ multiplex PCR, the repertoire was profiled, and TCRdb retains in-frame clones only, with some absent. The sample yields over 120,000 clones, around 93% seen once. The input for sequencing was peripheral blood, taken 28 days after the second AZD1222 dose. The receptors originated from an adult who received the AZD1222 COVID-19 vaccine.

A note on this clone: The identical CDR3 is also encoded by other nucleotide sequences in the sample. This sequence joins TRBV6-5 and TRBJ2-5; a weak D match, TRBD2 (6 bases). Per germline, CDR1 MNHEY and CDR2 SVGAGI. V lost 6 bases and J lost 1, with 12 bases in between. This CDR3 has 14 amino acids. The CDR3 loop is CASSAGRVQETQYF. The CDR3 bases are TGTGCCAGCAGCGCGGGACGGGTCCAAGAGACCCAGTACTTC.

The genes are TRBV19 and TRBJ2-1; no clear D. Germline assignment: CDR1 LNHDA and CDR2 SQIVND (reference sequence). The CDR3 runs 13 residues. Trimming took off 4 bases at V and 6 bases at J, with 10 bases between the two ends. The CDR3 DNA sequence: TGTGCCAGTAGTACCTCACACTCCAATGAGCAGTTCTTC. This gives the protein CASSTSHSNEQFF.

This clone is a singleton in its sample. The V call is TRBV28, the J call TRBJ2-1; no clear D. The germline gives CDR1 MDHEN, CDR2 SYDVKM. CDR3 length equals 12 residues. Trimming left V 3 bases short and J 4 bases short, with 4 bases between. DNA of the CDR3: TGTGCCAGCAGTTTGGGGTACAATGAGCAGTTCTTC. It codes for CASSLGYNEQFF.

V is TRBV27 and J is TRBJ1-1; D may be TRBD1 (6 bases). Between the trimmed V and J ends, which lost 4 bases and 1 base, there was a span of 13 bases. Germline lookup yields CDR1 MNHEY and CDR2 SMNVEV (reference sequence). The length of the CDR3 is 15 residues. The CDR3 region has the DNA TGTGCCAGCAGTTCGTACAGGGTCCGGAACACTGAAGCTTTCTTT. This gives the protein CASSSYRVRNTEAFF.

This chain connects TRBV29-1 to TRBJ1-1; perhaps TRBD1 as D (6 bases). The ends were cut back, 4 bases at V and 4 bases at J, with 22 bases in the middle. From germline, CDR1 is SQVTM and CDR2 ANQGSEA. This CDR3 has 16 amino acids. The DNA of the CDR3 is TGCAGCGTTGCTGACAGGTTCGACGTCGGCATCACTGAAGCTTTCTTT. Its translation: CSVADRFDVGITEAFF.

The chain uses TRBV18 and TRBJ2-3; TRBD2 matches 11 bases. Germline V gene lookup returns CDR1 KGHSH and CDR2 LQKENI. The CDR3 length is 16 residues. The trim removed 4 bases at V and 4 bases at J, leaving 7 bases unmatched. Here the CDR3 DNA reads TGTGCCAGCTCACAAACTAGCGGGAGTTACGCAGATACGCAGTATTTT. Translating gives CASSQTSGSYADTQYF.

The chain has TRBV19 and TRBJ2-1, with a weak D call TRBD2 (5 bases). The CDR3 length is 13 residues. CDR1 is LNHDA and CDR2 is SQIVND in the germline V gene (reference sequence). With 1 base removed from V and 5 bases from J, the gap between germline ends came to 6 bases. The CDR3 loop reads CASSIGGDNEQFF. The CDR3 nucleotides read TGTGCCAGTAGTATAGGGGGAGACAATGAGCAGTTCTTC.

The J gene is TRBJ2-1, the V gene TRBV11-3; 9 nucleotides align to TRBD2. Germline-derived CDR1 and CDR2 are SGHNT and YENEEA. The CDR3 has 18 residues. Trimming cost V 5 bases and J 1 base; bases outside gene matches: 12. The DNA of the CDR3 is TGTGCCAGCAGCCAGGGTAGCGGGAGAGGGGGGTCCTACAATGAGCAGTTCTTC. Its protein product is CASSQGSGRGGSYNEQFF.

V and J are TRBV27 and TRBJ1-1, with D possibly matching TRBD1 (6 bases). The germline gives CDR1 MNHEY, CDR2 SMNVEV (reference sequence). The CDR3 spans 14 residues. Trimming removed 6 bases at V and 5 bases at J, with 16 bases between. Written as DNA, the CDR3 is TGTGCCAGCAGCCCCCGGGGGGGCCGGACTGAAGCTTTCTTT. As protein: CASSPRGGRTEAFF.

The rearrangement joins TRBV3-1 (or the pseudogene TRBV3-2) to TRBJ2-7, with D possibly being TRBD1 (5 bases). The CDR3 extends over 14 amino acids. Germline CDR1 reads LGHDT; CDR2 reads YNNKEL (reference sequence). The V and J ends lost 1 base and 2 bases respectively, with 9 bases between them. The CDR3 DNA is TGTGCCAGCAGCCAAGGGGGCGGTGCCTACGAGCAGTACTTC. Translating it yields CASSQGGGAYEQYF.

This clone was observed a single time. This rearrangement joins TRBV3-1 (or the pseudogene TRBV3-2) to TRBJ1-2; D not certain. In germline, CDR1 is LGHDT, CDR2 YNNKEL (reference sequence). The CDR3 has 13 residues. V lost 0 bases, J lost 5 bases, and 7 bases lay in between. CDR3 nucleotides: TGTGCCAGCAGCCAAGATCTTAGGTATGGCTACACCTTC. Translating gives CASSQDLRYGYTF.

The rearrangement links TRBV5-8 to TRBJ2-3, with D possibly called TRBD1 or TRBD2 (5 bases each). V was shortened by 3 bases and J by 4 bases, with 12 bases between the two germline ends. This CDR3 contains 14 residues. Germline V gene sequence: CDR1 SGHTS, CDR2 YDEGEE. The CDR3 protein is CASSSTRGADTQYF. The CDR3 DNA is TGTGCCAGCAGCTCTACTAGGGGCGCAGATACGCAGTATTTT.

The CDR3 nucleotides read TGTGCCAGCAGCGTAGGAGGGGGTCGAAATTCACCCCTCCACTTT. Its translation: CASSVGGGRNSPLHF. The genes are TRBV9 and TRBJ1-6; a possible D gene is TRBD1 (6 bases). The germline V and J ends were trimmed by 0 bases and 7 bases, with 11 bases remaining between them. CDR1 is SGDLS, CDR2 YYNGEE, per germline. This CDR3 has 15 amino acids.

The V call is TRBV30, the J call TRBJ1-4; D is unresolved. In germline, CDR1 is GTSNPN, CDR2 SVGIG (reference sequence). The V end lost 0 bases, the J end lost 7 bases, and 9 bases lay between the germline ends. The CDR3 is 13 amino acids. Written as DNA, the CDR3 is TGTGCCTGGAGTGTAACGTTTGGTGAAAAACTGTTTTTT. It is translated as CAWSVTFGEKLFF.

The chain recombines TRBV7-3 with TRBJ2-5; perhaps D is TRBD1 or TRBD2 (6 bases each). The germline V gene has CDR1 SGHTA and CDR2 FQGTGA. The germline V and J ends were trimmed by 5 bases and 2 bases, with 15 bases remaining between them. The CDR3 extends over 15 amino acids. CDR3 bases: TGTGCCAGCAGCCAACAGGGAGGTGGGCAAGAGACCCAGTACTTC. Protein product: CASSQQGGGQETQYF.

The chain couples TRBV7-2 to TRBJ2-3; D possibly corresponds to TRBD2 (5 bases). The CDR3 spans 15 residues. V shed 4 bases and J shed 1 base, with 12 bases lying between them. Germline V CDR1 and CDR2: SGHTA, FQGNSA. The CDR3 nucleotides are TGTGCCAGCAGCTCAGAGGGCCGGGGCACAGATACGCAGTATTTT. This gives the protein CASSSEGRGTDTQYF.

The J gene is TRBJ2-1, the V gene TRBV10-1; D gene uncertain. The CDR3 is 11 amino acids. In germline, CDR1 is WNHNN, CDR2 SYGVQD (reference sequence). Trimming left V 6 bases short and J 5 bases short, with 5 bases between. This chain's CDR3 is CASSPDNEQFF. In DNA form, the CDR3 reads TGCGCCAGCAGCCCGGACAATGAGCAGTTCTTC.

This chain joins TRBV24-1 and TRBJ2-1; 7 bases are a match to TRBD1. Germline V lookup: CDR1 KGHDR, CDR2 SFDVKD. The CDR3 is made up of 16 amino acids. Trimming at V came to 4 bases and at J to 5 bases, leaving 10 bases not matched to a gene. The CDR3 nucleotides read TGTGCCACCAGTGAGGGACAGCGGTCACCCCACAATGAGCAGTTCTTC. Translation: CATSEGQRSPHNEQFF.

The CDR3 reads CASSYTGNTEAFF. The CDR3 DNA reads TGTGCCAGCAGTTACACAGGGAACACTGAAGCTTTCTTT. The chain joins TRBV6-2 or TRBV6-3 to TRBJ1-1; D perhaps matches TRBD1 (5 bases). V was cut by 2 bases and J by 1 base, with 5 bases left in between. The germline gives CDR1 MNHEY, CDR2 SVGEGT. This CDR3 spans 13 amino acids.

This chain uses TRBV7-9 with TRBJ1-2; D is ambiguous. CDR1 and CDR2 from the germline V gene are SEHNR and FQNEAQ (reference sequence). This CDR3 has 12 residues. Trimming took off 5 bases at V and 4 bases at J, with 8 bases between the two ends. The CDR3 region has the DNA TGTGCCAGCAGCCAAAACATCTATGGCTACACCTTC. Its protein product is CASSQNIYGYTF.

The CDR3: CAIQEDNSPLHF. The CDR3 region has the DNA TGTGCCATTCAGGAAGATAATTCACCCCTCCACTTT. The chain employs TRBV10-3 and TRBJ1-6, with D hard to call. Trimming removed 9 bases from V and 5 bases from J, with 8 bases in between. The CDR3 is 12 amino acids. Germline values: CDR1 ENHRY, CDR2 SYGVKD.